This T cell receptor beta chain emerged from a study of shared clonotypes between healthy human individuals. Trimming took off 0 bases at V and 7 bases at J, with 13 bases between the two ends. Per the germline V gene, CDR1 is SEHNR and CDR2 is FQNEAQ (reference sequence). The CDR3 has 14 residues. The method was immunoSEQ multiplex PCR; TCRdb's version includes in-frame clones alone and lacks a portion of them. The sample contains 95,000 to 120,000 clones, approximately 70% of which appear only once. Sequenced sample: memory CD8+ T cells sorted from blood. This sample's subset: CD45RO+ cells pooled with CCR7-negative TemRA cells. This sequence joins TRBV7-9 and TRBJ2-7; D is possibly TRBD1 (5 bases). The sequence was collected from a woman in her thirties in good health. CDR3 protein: CASSLAGQGREQYF. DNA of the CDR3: TGTGCCAGCAGCTTAGCGGGGCAAGGGCGAGAGCAGTACTTC.